This T cell receptor beta chain was identified in a study of OX40 agonist ivuxolimab in advanced cancers. Study as a whole: Every 2 weeks, ivuxolimab was infused into the patients intravenously at between 0.01 and 10 mg/kg. Among those enrolled, mean age was around 60 years (range 23 to 79) and about 79% were male.

Germline assignment: CDR1 SGHKS and CDR2 YYEKEE (reference sequence). This CDR3 is 16 amino acids long. With V trimmed by 4 bases and J by 3 bases, 10 bases remained unmatched. Study outcomes and limitations: Those patients achieving a partial response at 0.1-3.0 mg/kg showed among the lowest clonal expansion. There were also nonresponders showing low normalized T-cell clonal expansion.

Profiled with immunoSEQ multiplex PCR; TCRdb holds only in-frame clones, not every one. The repertoire holds tens of thousands of clones, with around 88% as singletons. To note about this clone: Its target is not known.

The clonotype was recovered from an adult with an advanced solid tumor such as melanoma, head and neck, liver or kidney cancer. Sequencing was performed on CD4+ or CD8+ T cells sorted from blood, taken in a trial of the OX40 agonist ivuxolimab. The chain has TRBV5-5 and TRBJ2-5, with 9 bases identical to TRBD2. In nucleotides, the CDR3 is TGTGCCAGCAGCATACGACTAGCGGATTGGAAAGAGACCCAGTACTTC. It specifies CASSIRLADWKETQYF.